The sequence of this T cell receptor (beta chain) was determined in a study of CD8 T cells in ankylosing spondylitis. Study findings and constraints: Researchers reportedly found disease-linked clones significantly enriched in matched ankylosing spondylitis synovial fluid. The authors found the disease-linked clones to be CD8+ and relatively rare in peripheral blood.

As for this clonotype: Its antigen is not identified.

TCRdb passed the 5' RACE reads through MiXCR, listing each CDR3 protein once. The data contain nearly 350,000 distinct CDR3 sequences, over 12% of them singletons. The CDR3 is 13 amino acids. Germline values: CDR1 SNHLY, CDR2 FYNNEI. The V gene end was trimmed by 6 bases and the J gene end by 9 bases; junction bases not matched to a gene: 5. The chain links TRBV2 to TRBJ2-1; TRBD2 matches at 10 bases. The origin of this receptor is a male donor with ankylosing spondylitis or in good health (not recorded which). The sequencing sample was made of blood, either unsorted or a sorted T cell fraction (not recorded which). The CDR3 protein is CASSLAGDLEQFF. The CDR3 DNA reads TGTGCCAGCAGCCTAGCGGGAGACCTTGAGCAGTTCTTC.